Each of the 9 T cell receptor beta chains below was sequenced from the same sample in a study of blood T cell repertoires in COVID-19. Assay: immunoSEQ multiplex PCR; the TCRdb copy retains only in-frame clones and omits some. The table has over 95,000 clones, about four fifths seen once; the top ten hold 15% to 20%. The material sequenced was peripheral blood. These receptor sequences come from a woman older than 75 with active or convalescent COVID-19.

This rearrangement joins TRBV28 to TRBJ2-7, with 7 nucleotides matching TRBD2. Per the germline V gene, CDR1 is MDHEN and CDR2 is SYDVKM. Unmatched junction bases numbered 9, after V lost 5 bases and J lost 2 bases. CDR3 length equals 15 residues. CDR3 sequence (DNA): TGTGCCAGCAGTCGACCTAGGGAGGGAGCCTACGAGCAGTACTTC. It specifies CASSRPREGAYEQYF. Looking up the rest from reference TRBV28 and TRBJ2-7 gives the full variable domain: DVKVTQSSRYLVKRTGEKVFLECVQDMDHENMFWYRQDPGLGLRLIYFSYDVKMKEKGDIPEGYSVSREKKERFSLILESASTNQTSMYLCASSRPREGAYEQYFGPGTRLTVT.

The genes are TRBV19 and TRBJ1-3; 9 nucleotides line up with TRBD1. V shed 6 bases, J shed 2 bases, and the junction held 2 bases outside the gene matches. Germline values: CDR1 LNHDA, CDR2 SQIVND (reference sequence). This CDR3 is built from 14 residues. The CDR3 spells CASRDRGAGNTIYF. CDR3 sequence (DNA): TGTGCCAGTAGAGACAGGGGGGCTGGAAACACCATATATTTT.

V is TRBV28 and J is TRBJ2-2; TRBD1 aligns across 7 bases. Trimming took 3 bases from V and 2 from J; bases not matched to a gene: 6. CDR1 MDHEN and CDR2 SYDVKM come from the germline V gene. The CDR3 length is 16 residues. CDR3 nucleotide sequence: TGTGCCAGCAGTTTTCTCGGGACAGACAACACCGGGGAGCTGTTTTTT. The encoded protein is CASSFLGTDNTGELFF.

This clone was observed a handful of times. This sample includes further DNA sequences coding for the same CDR3. The chain uses TRBV6-2 or TRBV6-3 and TRBJ1-5; possibly TRBD1 for D (5 bases). Trimming shortened V by 3 bases and J by 2 bases, and 11 bases separated the two germline ends. The germline V gene has CDR1 MNHEY and CDR2 SVGEGT. The CDR3 totals 15 residues. CDR3 sequence (DNA): TGTGCCAGCAGTTATCCAACAGGTGGCAATCAGCCCCAGCATTTT. As protein: CASSYPTGGNQPQHF.

The chain recombines TRBV19 with TRBJ1-1, with D possibly TRBD1 on 5 matching bases. Germline loops: CDR1 LNHDA, CDR2 SQIVND (reference sequence). The CDR3 is 16 amino acids. Trimming cost V 2 bases and J 3 bases, with 16 bases left between them. The CDR3 bases are TGTGCCAGTAGTATATCCTCGCGAGGCAGGGACACTGAAGCTTTCTTT. It yields the protein CASSISSRGRDTEAFF.

The chain uses TRBV27 and TRBJ1-1; D remains unclear. Per germline, CDR1 MNHEY and CDR2 SMNVEV (reference sequence). V was trimmed by 2 bases and J by 3 bases, leaving 7 bases between them. The CDR3 spans 13 residues. In DNA form, the CDR3 reads TGTGCCAGCAGTTTAATACGGTACACTGAAGCTTTCTTT. This codes for CASSLIRYTEAFF.

V is TRBV9 and J is TRBJ2-7; 9 bases are shared with TRBD1. V was pared by 0 bases and J by 6 bases, with 7 bases of the junction left unmatched. The length of the CDR3 is 15 residues. Per the germline V gene, CDR1 is SGDLS and CDR2 is YYNGEE. The CDR3 bases are TGTGCCAGCAGCGTAGACCCGGGACAGGGTACCGAGCAGTACTTC. It encodes CASSVDPGQGTEQYF.

The rearrangement links TRBV28 to TRBJ1-3, with D unresolved. With 6 bases removed from V and 5 bases from J, the gap between germline ends came to 11 bases. The CDR3 has 13 amino acids. The V gene's germline CDR1 is MDHEN and CDR2 SYDVKM. In DNA form, the CDR3 reads TGTGCCAGCAGCCCATATGGGCGAAACACCATATATTTT. Its translation is CASSPYGRNTIYF. The full variable domain, with the rest looked up from reference TRBV28 and TRBJ1-3, is DVKVTQSSRYLVKRTGEKVFLECVQDMDHENMFWYRQDPGLGLRLIYFSYDVKMKEKGDIPEGYSVSREKKERFSLILESASTNQTSMYLCASSPYGRNTIYFGEGSWLTVV.

The chain carries TRBV19 and TRBJ1-2, with TRBD1 matching 9 bases. Looked up from germline, CDR1 is LNHDA and CDR2 is SQIVND (reference sequence). The CDR3 contains 14 residues. J gave up 2 bases and V 7 bases, and 5 bases lay outside the gene matches. The CDR3 sequence is CASTQGTGNYGYTF. In nucleotides, the CDR3 is TGTGCCAGTACCCAGGGGACAGGGAACTATGGCTACACCTTC.